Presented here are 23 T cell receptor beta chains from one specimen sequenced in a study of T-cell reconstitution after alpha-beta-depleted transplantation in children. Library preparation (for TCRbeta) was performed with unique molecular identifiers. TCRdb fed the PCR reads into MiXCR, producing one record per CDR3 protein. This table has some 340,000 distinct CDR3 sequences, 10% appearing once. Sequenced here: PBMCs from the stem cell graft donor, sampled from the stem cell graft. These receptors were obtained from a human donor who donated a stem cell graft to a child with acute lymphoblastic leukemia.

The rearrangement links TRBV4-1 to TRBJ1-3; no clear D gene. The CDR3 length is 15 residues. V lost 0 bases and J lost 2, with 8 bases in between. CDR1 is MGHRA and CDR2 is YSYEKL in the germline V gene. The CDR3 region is CASSQDKETGNTIYF. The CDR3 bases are TGCGCCAGCAGCCAAGATAAGGAGACTGGAAACACCATATATTTT.

CDR3: CASSALAGGPWDNEQFF. The CDR3 region has the DNA TGCGCCAGCAGCGCACTAGCGGGAGGGCCTTGGGACAATGAGCAGTTCTTC. J is TRBJ2-1 and V is TRBV5-1; 13 bases map to TRBD2. In germline, CDR1 is SGHRS, CDR2 YFSETQ. CDR3 size: 17 residues. The junction had 9 bases not matched to a gene; V was cut back by 4 bases and J by 5 bases.

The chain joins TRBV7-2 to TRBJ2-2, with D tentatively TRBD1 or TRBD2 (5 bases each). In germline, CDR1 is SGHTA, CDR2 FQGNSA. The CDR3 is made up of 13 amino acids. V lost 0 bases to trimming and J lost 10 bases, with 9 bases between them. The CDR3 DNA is TGTGCCAGCAGCTTAGCCGGGACGCAGGAGCTGTTTTTT. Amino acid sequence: CASSLAGTQELFF. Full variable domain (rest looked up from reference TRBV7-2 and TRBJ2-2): GAGVSQSPSNKVTEKGKDVELRCDPISGHTALYWYRQSLGQGLEFLIYFQGNSAPDKSGLPSDRFSAERTGGSVSTLTIQRTQQEDSAVYLCASSLAGTQELFFGEGSRLTVL.

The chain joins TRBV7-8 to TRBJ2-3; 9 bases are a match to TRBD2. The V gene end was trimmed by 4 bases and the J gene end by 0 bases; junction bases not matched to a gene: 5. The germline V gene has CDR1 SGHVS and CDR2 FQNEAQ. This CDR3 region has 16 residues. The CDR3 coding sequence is TGTGCCAGCAGCTCCTTACTAGCGGGCAGCACAGATACGCAGTATTTT. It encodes CASSSLLAGSTDTQYF.

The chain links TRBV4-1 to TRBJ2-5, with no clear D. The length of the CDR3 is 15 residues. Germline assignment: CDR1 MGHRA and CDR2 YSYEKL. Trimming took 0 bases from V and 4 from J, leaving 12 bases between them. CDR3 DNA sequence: TGCGCCAGCAGCCAAGATACCCGTATCGGAGAGACCCAGTACTTC. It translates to CASSQDTRIGETQYF.

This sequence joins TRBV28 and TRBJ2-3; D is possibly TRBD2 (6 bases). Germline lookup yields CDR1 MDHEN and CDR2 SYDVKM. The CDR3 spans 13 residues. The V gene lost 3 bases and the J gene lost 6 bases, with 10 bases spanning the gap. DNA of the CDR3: TGTGCCAGCAGTTTTCGGGCGGGGGATACGCAGTATTTT. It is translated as CASSFRAGDTQYF.

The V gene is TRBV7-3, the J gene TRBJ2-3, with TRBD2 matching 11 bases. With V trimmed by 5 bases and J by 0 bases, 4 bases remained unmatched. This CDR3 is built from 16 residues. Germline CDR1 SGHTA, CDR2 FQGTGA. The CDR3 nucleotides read TGTGCCAGCAGCGAGGGACTAGCGGTTAGCACAGATACGCAGTATTTT. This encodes CASSEGLAVSTDTQYF.

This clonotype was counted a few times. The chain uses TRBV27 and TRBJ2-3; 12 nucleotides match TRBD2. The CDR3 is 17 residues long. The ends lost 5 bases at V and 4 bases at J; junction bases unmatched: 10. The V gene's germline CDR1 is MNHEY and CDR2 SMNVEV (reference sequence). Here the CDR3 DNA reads TGTGCCAGCAGTCGGCCCAGACTAGCGGGAGTTCCAGATACGCAGTATTTT. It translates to CASSRPRLAGVPDTQYF.

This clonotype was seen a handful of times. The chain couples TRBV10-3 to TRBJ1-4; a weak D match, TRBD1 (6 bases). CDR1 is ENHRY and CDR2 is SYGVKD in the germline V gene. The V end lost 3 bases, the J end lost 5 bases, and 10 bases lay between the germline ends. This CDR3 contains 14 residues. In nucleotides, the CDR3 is TGTGCCATCAGTGAAGGCGGGACAAATGAAAAACTGTTTTTT. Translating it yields CAISEGGTNEKLFF.

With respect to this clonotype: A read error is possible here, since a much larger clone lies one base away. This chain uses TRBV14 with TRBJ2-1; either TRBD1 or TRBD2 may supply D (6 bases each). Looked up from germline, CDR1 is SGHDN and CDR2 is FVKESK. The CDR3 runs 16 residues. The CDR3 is CASSQVYRGGYNEHFF. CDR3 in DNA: TGTGCCAGCAGCCAAGTGTATAGAGGGGGGTACAATGAGCATTTCTTC. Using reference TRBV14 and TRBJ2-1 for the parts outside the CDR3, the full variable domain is EAGVTQFPSHSVIEKGQTVTLRCDPISGHDNLYWYRRVMGKEIKFLLHFVKESKQDESGMPNNRFLAERTGGTYSTLKVQPAELEDSGVYFCASSQVYRGGYNEHFFGPGTRLTVL.

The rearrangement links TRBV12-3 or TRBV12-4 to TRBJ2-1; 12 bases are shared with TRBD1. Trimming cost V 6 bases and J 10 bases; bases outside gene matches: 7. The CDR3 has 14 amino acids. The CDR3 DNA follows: TGTGCCAGCAGCCCGGGACAGGGGGCGTGGGAGCAGTTCTTC. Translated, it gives CASSPGQGAWEQFF.

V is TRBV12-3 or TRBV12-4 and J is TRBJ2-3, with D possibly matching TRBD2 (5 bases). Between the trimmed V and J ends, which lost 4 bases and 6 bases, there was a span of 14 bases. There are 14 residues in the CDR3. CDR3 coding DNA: TGTGCCAGCAGTTCGGACTGGCCCACGGATACGCAGTATTTT. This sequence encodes CASSSDWPTDTQYF.

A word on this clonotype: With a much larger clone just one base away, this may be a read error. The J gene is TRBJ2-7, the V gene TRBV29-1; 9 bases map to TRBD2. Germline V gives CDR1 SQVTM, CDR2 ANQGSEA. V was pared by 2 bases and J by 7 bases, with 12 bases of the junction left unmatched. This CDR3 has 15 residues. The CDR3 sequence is CSVELAGSSYNEQYF. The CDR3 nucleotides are TGCAGCGTTGAACTAGCGGGAAGTTCCTACAATGAGCAGTACTTC.

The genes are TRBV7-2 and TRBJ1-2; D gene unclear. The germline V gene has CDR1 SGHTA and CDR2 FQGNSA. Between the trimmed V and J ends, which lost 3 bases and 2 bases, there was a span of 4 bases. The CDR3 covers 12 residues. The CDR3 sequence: CASSFGNYGYTF. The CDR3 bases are TGTGCCAGCAGCTTTGGGAACTATGGCTACACCTTC.

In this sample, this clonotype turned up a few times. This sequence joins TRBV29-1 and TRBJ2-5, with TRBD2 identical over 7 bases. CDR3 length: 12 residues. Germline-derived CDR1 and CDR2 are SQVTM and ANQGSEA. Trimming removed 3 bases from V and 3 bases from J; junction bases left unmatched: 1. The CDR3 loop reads CSVEAGEETQYF. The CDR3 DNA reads TGCAGCGTTGAGGCGGGAGAAGAGACCCAGTACTTC.

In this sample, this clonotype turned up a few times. CDR3: CASSLRPLGAETQYF. CDR3 nucleotides: TGTGCCAGCAGCTTAAGACCCCTCGGGGCAGAGACCCAGTACTTC. V usage is TRBV7-6 and J usage is TRBJ2-5; D could derive from TRBD1 or TRBD2 (5 bases each). Trimming took off 2 bases at V and 4 bases at J, with 14 bases between the two ends. The germline CDR1 and CDR2 sequences are SGHVS and FNYEAQ. This CDR3 is built from 15 residues.

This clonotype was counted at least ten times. CDR3 in amino acids: CSVPGGGLTRPGTQYF. In DNA, the CDR3 is TGCAGTGTCCCGGGGGGAGGCCTGACTCGACCGGGGACGCAGTATTTT. The chain uses TRBV20-1 and TRBJ2-3; the match to TRBD2 covers 7 bases. Per germline, CDR1 DFQATT and CDR2 SNEGSKA (reference sequence). J gave up 9 bases and V 7 bases, and 22 bases lay outside the gene matches. The length of the CDR3 is 16 residues.

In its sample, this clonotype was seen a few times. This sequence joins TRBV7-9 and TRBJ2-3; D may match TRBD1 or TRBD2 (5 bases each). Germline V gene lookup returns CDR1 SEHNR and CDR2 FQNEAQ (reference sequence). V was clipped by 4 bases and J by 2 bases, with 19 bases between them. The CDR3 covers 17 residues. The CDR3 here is CASSSPEGIGPTDTQYF. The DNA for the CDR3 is TGTGCCAGCAGCTCCCCTGAGGGGATCGGGCCCACAGATACGCAGTATTTT.

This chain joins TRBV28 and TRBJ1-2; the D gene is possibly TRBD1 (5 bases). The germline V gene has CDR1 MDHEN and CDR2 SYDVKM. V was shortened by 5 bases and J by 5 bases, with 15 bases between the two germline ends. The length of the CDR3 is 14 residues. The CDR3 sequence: CASSEQQGVYGYTF. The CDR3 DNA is TGTGCCAGCAGTGAACAGCAGGGCGTGTATGGCTACACCTTC.

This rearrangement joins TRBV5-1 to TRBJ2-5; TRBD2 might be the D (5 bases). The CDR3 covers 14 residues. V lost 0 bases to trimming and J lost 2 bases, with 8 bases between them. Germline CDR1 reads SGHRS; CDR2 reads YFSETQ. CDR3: CASSLDGIQETQYF. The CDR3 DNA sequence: TGCGCCAGCAGCTTGGACGGGATACAAGAGACCCAGTACTTC.

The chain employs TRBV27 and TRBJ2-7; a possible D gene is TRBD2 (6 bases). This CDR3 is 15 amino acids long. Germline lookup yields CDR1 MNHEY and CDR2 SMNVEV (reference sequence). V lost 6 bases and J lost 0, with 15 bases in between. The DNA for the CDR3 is TGTGCCAGCAGGGGCGGGGCGGCTAGCTCCTACGAGCAGTACTTC. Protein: CASRGGAASSYEQYF.

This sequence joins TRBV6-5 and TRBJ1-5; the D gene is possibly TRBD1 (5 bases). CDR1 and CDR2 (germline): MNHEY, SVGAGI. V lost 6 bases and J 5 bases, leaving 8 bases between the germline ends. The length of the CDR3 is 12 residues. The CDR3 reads CASRRGDQPQHF. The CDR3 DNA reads TGTGCCAGCAGGAGGGGTGATCAGCCCCAGCATTTT.

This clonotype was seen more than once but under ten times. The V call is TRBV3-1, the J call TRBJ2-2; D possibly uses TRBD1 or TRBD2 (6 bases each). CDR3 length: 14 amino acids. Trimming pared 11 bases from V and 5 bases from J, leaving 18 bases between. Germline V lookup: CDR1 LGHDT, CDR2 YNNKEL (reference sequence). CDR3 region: CACTGAERTGELFF. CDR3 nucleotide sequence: TGTGCCTGCACGGGGGCGGAGAGAACCGGGGAGCTGTTTTTT.